This T cell receptor (beta chain) derives from a study of blood T cell repertoires in COVID-19. Study context: Some COVID-19 samples were acute and others convalescent; all came from the United States, Italy and Spain. T cells, B-cell-depleted T cells, or PBMCs supplied cDNA or gDNA.

This clone was picked up a small number of times. In the study's own analysis: By means of reference gene primer amplification, nucleated cell counts were estimated. Profiling relied on immunoSEQ multiplex PCR, and the TCRdb table lists in-frame clones only, not all of them. For V, J and clone size, that table is used; D and trimming come from the DNA. The sample has tens of thousands of clones, around three quarters seen once. The sequencing sample was made of peripheral blood. The receptor was isolated from a human donor in a cohort sampled during active COVID-19.

CDR3 sequence reads: CASTRDRGLGTEAFF. The CDR3 bases are TGTGCCAGCACCCGGGACAGGGGGCTTGGGACTGAAGCTTTCTTT. This chain connects TRBV6-5 to TRBJ1-1; 12 nucleotides agree with TRBD1. Germline CDR1 MNHEY, CDR2 SVGAGI. Trimming took 7 bases from V and 5 from J; bases not matched to a gene: 8. CDR3 length: 15 residues.